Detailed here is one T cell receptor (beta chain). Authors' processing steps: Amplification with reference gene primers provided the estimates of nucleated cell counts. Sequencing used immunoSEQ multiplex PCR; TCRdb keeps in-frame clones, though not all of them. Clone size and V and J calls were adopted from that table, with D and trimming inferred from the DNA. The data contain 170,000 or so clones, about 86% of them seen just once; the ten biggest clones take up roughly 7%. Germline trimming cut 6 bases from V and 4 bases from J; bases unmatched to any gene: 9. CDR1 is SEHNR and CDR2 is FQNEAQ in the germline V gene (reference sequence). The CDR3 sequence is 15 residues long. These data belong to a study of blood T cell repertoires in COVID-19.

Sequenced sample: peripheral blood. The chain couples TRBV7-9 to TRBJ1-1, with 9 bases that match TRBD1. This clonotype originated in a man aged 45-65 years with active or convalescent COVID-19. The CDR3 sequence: CASSSGQGSGTEAFF. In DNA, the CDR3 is TGTGCCAGCAGTTCGGGACAGGGCTCAGGCACTGAAGCTTTCTTT.